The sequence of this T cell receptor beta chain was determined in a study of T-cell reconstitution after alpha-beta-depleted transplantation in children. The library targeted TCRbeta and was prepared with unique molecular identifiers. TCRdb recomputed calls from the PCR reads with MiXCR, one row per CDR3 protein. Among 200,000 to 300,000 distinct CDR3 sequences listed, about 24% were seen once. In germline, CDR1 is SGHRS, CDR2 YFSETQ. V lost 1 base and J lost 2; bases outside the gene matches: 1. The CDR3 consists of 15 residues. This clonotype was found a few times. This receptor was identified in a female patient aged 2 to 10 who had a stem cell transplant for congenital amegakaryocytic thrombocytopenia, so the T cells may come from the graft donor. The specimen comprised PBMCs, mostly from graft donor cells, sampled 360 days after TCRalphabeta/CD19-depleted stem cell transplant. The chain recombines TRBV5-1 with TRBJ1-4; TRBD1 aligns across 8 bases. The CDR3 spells CASSLRTGTNEKLFF. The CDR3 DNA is TGCGCCAGCAGCTTGAGGACAGGGACTAATGAAAAACTGTTTTTT. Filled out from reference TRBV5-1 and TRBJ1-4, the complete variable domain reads KAGVTQTPRYLIKTRGQQVTLSCSPISGHRSVSWYQQTPGQGLQFLFEYFSETQRNKGNFPGRFSGRQFSNSRSEMNVSTLELGDSALYLCASSLRTGTNEKLFFGSGTQLSVL.